This record looks at one TCR beta chain sequence and its context. What it recognizes is unknown. This entry comes from a study of chemoradiotherapy in HPV16-positive cancers. Here immunoSEQ multiplex PCR was the method, and the copy in TCRdb shows in-frame clones only, minus some. The sample yields some 22,000 clones, approximately 84% seen once. Study-wide results and caveats: Non-HPV-specific T cells did not expand in tumors during treatment, whereas candidate HPV-specific clones and E7-related motifs did.

The source material was blood, sampled from a patient who underwent chemoradiotherapy. The clonotype originates from a human donor with HPV-associated anogenital cancer.

Here the CDR3 DNA reads TGTGCCAGCAGCCCTACGGGACAGGGGACCCACGAGCAGTACTTC. Protein sequence: CASSPTGQGTHEQYF. The chain couples TRBV25-1 to TRBJ2-7; 10 nucleotides match TRBD1. CDR1 and CDR2 from the germline V gene are MGHDK and SYGVNS. This CDR3 comprises 15 residues. The V gene end was trimmed by 6 bases and the J gene end by 5 bases; junction bases not matched to a gene: 10.